This T cell receptor (beta chain) was sequenced during a study of tumor-infiltrating lymphocytes in primary liver carcinoma (TCRdb year 2017). Describing the broader study: The five patients, three men and two women aged 30 to 69 years, had hepatocellular carcinoma (four) or combined HCC and intrahepatic cholangiocarcinoma (one). The tumors of the five patients were staged as T1-T3 N0M0, with maximum diameters ranging from roughly 4 to 11 cm. Roughly 3.5 to 7.13 million productive TCRbeta reads were obtained per sample, and no significant difference in read depth was found between tissue types. For each liver tumor, the study sampled five regions along with adjacent normal tissue and blood, and applied TCRbeta repertoire sequencing, expression microarrays and whole-exome sequencing. A total of roughly 35 specimens from 5 patients went through TCRbeta repertoire sequencing, namely 25 tumor regions, 5 adjacent noncancerous liver tissues and 5 peripheral blood samples. To link TCRbeta repertoire diversity with the local molecular phenotype, the approximately 24 tumor region samples were profiled using Agilent mRNA microarrays. High reproducibility was observed for the technical replicate repertoires, with mean shared-clone rates near 0.89 and correlation coefficients above 0.95. General study outcomes and caveats: Comparison of CD4+ and CD8+ T cell repertoires was precluded by the use of bulk unsorted samples. The top 250 clones made up a significantly larger repertoire fraction in tumors than in blood (p = 0.039). Only roughly 7.5-24% of top clones appeared in all five regions of a tumor, which suggests that tumor-infiltrating T cells are spatially heterogeneous. Because sequencing covered only the TCR beta chain and unpaired alpha chains were not captured, true repertoire diversity is likely underestimated. The study included only 4 to 6 patients, and the authors note findings should be validated in a larger study. Consistent with antigen-driven expansion, pairs of tumor regions showed higher repertoire overlap (mean roughly 35%) than either tumor-adjacent pairs (approximately 17%) or tumor-blood pairs (roughly 14%).

Its CDR3 holds 15 amino acids, cysteine through phenylalanine. CDR3 DNA only is kept here, 45 bases in frame from base 1. CDR1 and CDR2, looked up from the germline V gene, are SQVTM and ANQGSEA. Total RNA and DNA were co-extracted from roughly 20-30 mg of bulk tissue with the AllPrep DNA/RNA mini kit, without cell sorting. Surgical resection was performed in China between November 2015 and early 2016 on about 5 patients with histopathologically diagnosed primary liver carcinoma. Chronic HBV infection was present in the patients, and the patients were treatment-naive at sampling. Five spatially separated regions were sampled per tumor: superior, inferior, left-lateral and right-lateral poles, plus the tumor centre. Histological examination found more than 75% viable tumor cells in every tumor sample. Fresh tumor and adjacent tissue pieces were bisected, with one half stored in RNAlater at -80 degrees C and the other half sent for histology.

TCRbeta-specific cDNA was reverse-transcribed from 500 ng total RNA using a constant-region primer and ProtoScript II reverse transcriptase. Construction of the TCRbeta libraries relied on three nested rounds of multiplex PCR, following a slightly modified ARM-PCR procedure. Each of the first two PCR rounds ran for 9 to 11 cycles using multiplex TRBV1-TRBV30 forward primers together with a Cbeta reverse primer. A final 25-cycle PCR with Deep VentR polymerase added sample barcodes and Illumina adapters. Before sequencing, amplicons of 200-500 bp were gel-purified using a QIAquick gel extraction kit. An Illumina HiSeq 2500 was used to sequence the TCRbeta amplicons, generating 250-bp paired-end reads. The original methods were these. Trimmomatic v0.33 was used to quality-trim the reads, and FLASH v1.2.11 was used to merge paired reads so that full CDR3 sequences could be recovered. V, D and J germline segments were assigned to the rearranged TCRbeta sequences by MiGEC v1.2.1b. Clonotype statistics, along with Shannon-Wiener diversity indices, were calculated using VDJtools v1.0.0. Except for diversity analysis, only the 250 most abundant clonotypes of each sample were used in subsequent analyses to reduce sampling bias. The public reads were run again by TCRdb, first through fastp at Q25 and then through MiXCR, and only productive beta chains were kept. A single entry per CDR3 protein holds the most common genes and DNA from its merged rows. These V and J calls derive from TCRdb rather than the authors' analysis. The table for this sample lists under 200,000 distinct CDR3 sequences; around four fifths of them were counted only once. Of the sample, 15% to 20% falls within the top ten clones.

As concerns this clonotype: No cognate antigen has been identified for it. Its ends do not fully match the called genes, so a read error is possible.

The chain couples TRBV29-1 to TRBJ2-5, with 9 bases aligning to TRBD1. The source of this sequence is a man in his forties with primary liver carcinoma and hepatitis B virus infection. Sequencing input: tumor tissue from primary liver carcinoma. CDR3 protein: CIVEADRGRAETKYF. The sequence in DNA is TGCATCGTTGAAGCGGACAGGGGCCGAGCAGAGACCAAGTACTTC.